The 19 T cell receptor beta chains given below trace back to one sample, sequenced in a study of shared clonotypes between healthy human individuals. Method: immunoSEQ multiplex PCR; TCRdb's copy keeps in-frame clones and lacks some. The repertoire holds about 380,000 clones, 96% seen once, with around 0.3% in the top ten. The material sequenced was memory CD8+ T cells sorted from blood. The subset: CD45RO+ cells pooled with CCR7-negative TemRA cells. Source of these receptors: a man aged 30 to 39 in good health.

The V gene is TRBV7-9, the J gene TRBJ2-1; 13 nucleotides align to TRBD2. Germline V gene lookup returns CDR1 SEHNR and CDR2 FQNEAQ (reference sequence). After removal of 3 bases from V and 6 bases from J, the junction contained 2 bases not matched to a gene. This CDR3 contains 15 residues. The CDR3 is CASSFRLAGGNEQFF. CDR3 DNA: TGTGCCAGCAGCTTTAGACTAGCGGGAGGCAATGAGCAGTTCTTC.

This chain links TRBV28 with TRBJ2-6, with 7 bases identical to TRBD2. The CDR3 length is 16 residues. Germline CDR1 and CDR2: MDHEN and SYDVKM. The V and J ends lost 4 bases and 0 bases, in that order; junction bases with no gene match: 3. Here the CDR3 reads CASSSTGGSGANVLTF. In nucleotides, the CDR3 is TGTGCCAGCAGTTCAACGGGGGGCTCTGGGGCCAACGTCCTGACTTTC.

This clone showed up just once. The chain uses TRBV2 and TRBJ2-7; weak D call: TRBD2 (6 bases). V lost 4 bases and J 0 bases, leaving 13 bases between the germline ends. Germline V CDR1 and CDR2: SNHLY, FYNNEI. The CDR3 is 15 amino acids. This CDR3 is CASSVEGTSSYEQYF. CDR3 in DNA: TGTGCCAGCAGTGTGGAGGGGACGAGCTCCTACGAGCAGTACTTC.

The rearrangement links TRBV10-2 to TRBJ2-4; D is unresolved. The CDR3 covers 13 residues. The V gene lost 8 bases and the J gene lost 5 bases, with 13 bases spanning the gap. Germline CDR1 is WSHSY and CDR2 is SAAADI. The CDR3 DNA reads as TGCGCCAGCGGTCACGGACGGGAAAACATTCAGTACTTC. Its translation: CASGHGRENIQYF.

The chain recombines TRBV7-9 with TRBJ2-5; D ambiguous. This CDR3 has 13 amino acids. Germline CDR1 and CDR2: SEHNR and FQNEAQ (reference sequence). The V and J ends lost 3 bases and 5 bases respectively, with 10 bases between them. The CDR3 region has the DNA TGTGCCAGCAGCTTGATAACTGTGGAGACCCAGTACTTC. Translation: CASSLITVETQYF.

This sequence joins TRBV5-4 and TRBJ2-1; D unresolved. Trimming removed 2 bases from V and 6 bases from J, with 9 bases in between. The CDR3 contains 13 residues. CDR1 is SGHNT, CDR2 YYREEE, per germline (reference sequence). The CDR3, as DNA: TGTGCCAGCAGCTTTACACAGCTCAATGAGCAGTTCTTC. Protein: CASSFTQLNEQFF.

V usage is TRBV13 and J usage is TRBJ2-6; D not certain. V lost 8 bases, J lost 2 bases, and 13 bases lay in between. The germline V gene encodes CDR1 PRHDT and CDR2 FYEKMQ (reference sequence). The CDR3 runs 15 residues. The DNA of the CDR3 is TGTGCCAGCCTTAGTCCTATACCTGGGGCCAACGTCCTGACTTTC. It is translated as CASLSPIPGANVLTF.

The CDR3 nucleotides read TGTGCCAGCAGCTTAGGGGCCGCCTACGAGCAGTACTTC. Amino acids: CASSLGAAYEQYF. The chain employs TRBV13 and TRBJ2-7; D remains ambiguous. V was shortened by 0 bases and J by 2 bases, with 5 bases between the two germline ends. Per the germline V gene, CDR1 is PRHDT and CDR2 is FYEKMQ (reference sequence). The CDR3 has 13 amino acids.

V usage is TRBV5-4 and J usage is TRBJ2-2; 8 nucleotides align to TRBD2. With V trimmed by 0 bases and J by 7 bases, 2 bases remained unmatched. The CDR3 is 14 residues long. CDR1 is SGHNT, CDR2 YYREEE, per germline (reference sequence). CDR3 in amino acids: CASSLEAGVGELFF. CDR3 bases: TGTGCCAGCAGCTTGGAAGCGGGAGTCGGGGAGCTGTTTTTT.

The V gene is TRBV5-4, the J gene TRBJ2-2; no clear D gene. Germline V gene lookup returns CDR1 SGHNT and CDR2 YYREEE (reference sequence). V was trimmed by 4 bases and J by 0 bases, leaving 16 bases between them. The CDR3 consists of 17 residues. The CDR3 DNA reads TGTGCCAGCAGCGGGAAACCCCCTGGCGCGAACACCGGGGAGCTGTTTTTT. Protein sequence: CASSGKPPGANTGELFF.

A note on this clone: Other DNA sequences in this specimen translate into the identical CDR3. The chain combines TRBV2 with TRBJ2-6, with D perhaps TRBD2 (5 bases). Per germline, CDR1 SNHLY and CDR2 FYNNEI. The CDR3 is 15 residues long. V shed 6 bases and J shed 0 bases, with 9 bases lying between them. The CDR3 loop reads CASSGGYSGANVLTF. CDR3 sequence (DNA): TGTGCCAGCAGCGGAGGTTACTCTGGGGCCAACGTCCTGACTTTC.

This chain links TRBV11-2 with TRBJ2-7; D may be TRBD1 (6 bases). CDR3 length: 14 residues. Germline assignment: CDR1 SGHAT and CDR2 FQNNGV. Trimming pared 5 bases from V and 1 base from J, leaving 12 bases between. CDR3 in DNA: TGTGCCAGCAGCCCCCCACAGGGTTCCTACGAGCAGTACTTC. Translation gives CASSPPQGSYEQYF.

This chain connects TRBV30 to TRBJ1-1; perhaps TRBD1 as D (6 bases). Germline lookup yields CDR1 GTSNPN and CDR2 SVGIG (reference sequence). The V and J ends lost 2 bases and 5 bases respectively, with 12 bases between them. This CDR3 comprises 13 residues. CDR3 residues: CAWSPGATTEAFF. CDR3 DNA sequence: TGTGCCTGGAGTCCGGGGGCGACGACTGAAGCTTTCTTT.

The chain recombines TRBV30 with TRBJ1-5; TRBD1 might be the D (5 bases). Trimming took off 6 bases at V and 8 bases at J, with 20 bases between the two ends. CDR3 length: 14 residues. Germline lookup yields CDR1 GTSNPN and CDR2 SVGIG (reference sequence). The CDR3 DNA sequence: TGTGCCTGTAGAGATCCCACAGGCTCCAAGCCCCAGCATTTT. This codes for CACRDPTGSKPQHF.

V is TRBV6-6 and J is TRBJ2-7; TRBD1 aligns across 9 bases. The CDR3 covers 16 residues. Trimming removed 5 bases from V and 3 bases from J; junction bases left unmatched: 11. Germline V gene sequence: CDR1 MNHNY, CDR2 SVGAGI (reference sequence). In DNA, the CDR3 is TGTGCCAGCAGTCGAGAACAGGGGGCATCTAACTACGAGCAGTACTTC. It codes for CASSREQGASNYEQYF.

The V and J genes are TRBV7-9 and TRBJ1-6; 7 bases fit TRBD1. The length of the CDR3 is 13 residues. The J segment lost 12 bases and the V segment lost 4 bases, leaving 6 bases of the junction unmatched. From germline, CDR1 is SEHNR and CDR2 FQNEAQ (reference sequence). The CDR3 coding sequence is TGTGCCAGCAGCTACCGACAGGGTGTACCCCTCCACTTT. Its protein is CASSYRQGVPLHF.

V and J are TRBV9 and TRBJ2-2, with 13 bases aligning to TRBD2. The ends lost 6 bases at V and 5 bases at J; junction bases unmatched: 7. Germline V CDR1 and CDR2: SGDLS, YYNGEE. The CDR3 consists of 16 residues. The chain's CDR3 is CASIPGTSGNTGELFF. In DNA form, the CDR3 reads TGTGCCAGCATTCCCGGGACTAGCGGGAATACCGGGGAGCTGTTTTTT.

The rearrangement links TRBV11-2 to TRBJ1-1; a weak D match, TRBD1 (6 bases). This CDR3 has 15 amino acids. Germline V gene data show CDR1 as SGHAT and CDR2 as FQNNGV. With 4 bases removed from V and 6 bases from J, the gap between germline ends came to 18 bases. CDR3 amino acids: CASSSILQGWSEAFF. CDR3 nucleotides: TGTGCCAGCAGCTCTATCCTACAGGGATGGTCTGAAGCTTTCTTT.

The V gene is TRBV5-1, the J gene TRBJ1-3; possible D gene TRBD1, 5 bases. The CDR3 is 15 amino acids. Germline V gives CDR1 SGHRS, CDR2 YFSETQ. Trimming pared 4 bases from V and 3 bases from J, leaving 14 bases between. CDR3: CASSPAAGSGNTIYF. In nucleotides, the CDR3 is TGCGCCAGCAGCCCCGCGGCAGGGAGTGGAAACACCATATATTTT. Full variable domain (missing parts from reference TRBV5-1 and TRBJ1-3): KAGVTQTPRYLIKTRGQQVTLSCSPISGHRSVSWYQQTPGQGLQFLFEYFSETQRNKGNFPGRFSGRQFSNSRSEMNVSTLELGDSALYLCASSPAAGSGNTIYFGEGSWLTVV.